The rows below give T cell receptor beta chains drawn from one sample of a study of PD-1 blockade in classical Hodgkin lymphoma. The protocol was immunoSEQ multiplex PCR, while the TCRdb copy is restricted to in-frame clones and leaves out a portion. Of roughly 94,000 clones listed, about 92% are singletons. The sample was peripheral blood mononuclear cells (PBMCs), taken before the fourth cycle of nivolumab. The receptors come from a human donor with classical Hodgkin lymphoma. Each CDR3 is given with its conserved first and last residue. The size of a clone is reported for some rows only, either as once, few or many, or as a class for expanded clones.

cdr3_aa | j_call | clone_size | v_call
CASSHRRTGELFF | TRBJ2-2 | - | TRBV11-2
CASSTRLALRTDTQYF | TRBJ2-3 | - | TRBV9
CASTYQPLGTDTQYF | TRBJ2-3 | - | TRBV6-1
CAISESGTSGNNEQFF | TRBJ2-1 | - | TRBV10-3
CASSRTGGKGYTF | TRBJ1-2 | once | TRBV6-1
CASSLAWGSQPQHF | TRBJ1-5 | - | TRBV28
CASIKGGLETQYF | TRBJ2-5 | - | TRBV28
CASSHNLQGAGNTIYF | TRBJ1-3 | - | TRBV5-1
CSVYPARIRNTEAFF | TRBJ1-1 | - | TRBV29-1
CAISATEYEQYF | TRBJ2-7 | - | TRBV10-3
CASSQDRGLRGGTQYF | TRBJ2-5 | - | TRBV4-2
CASSLSPGNTEAFF | TRBJ1-1 | - | TRBV7-2
CASSESSPGQGASGELFF | TRBJ2-2 | - | TRBV6-1
CASSPSPYEQYF | - | - | TRBV6-6
CASSLVRTGKNIQYF | TRBJ2-4 | once | TRBV11-2
CASSHLSGSSYEQYF | - | - | TRBV4-2
CASSESWGYNEKLFF | TRBJ1-4 | - | TRBV10-2
CASSRASGFGELFF | TRBJ2-2 | - | TRBV6-5
CASGDRGSQPQHF | TRBJ1-5 | - | TRBV10-2
CAISGPSGSSTYEQYF | TRBJ2-7 | - | TRBV10-3
CASHQLGQGLNYGYTF | TRBJ1-2 | - | TRBV19
CASSGRKNTEAFF | TRBJ1-1 | - | TRBV6-5
CASRSGQGGGKLFF | TRBJ1-4 | once | TRBV28
CASRTGTGLYEQYF | TRBJ2-7 | - | TRBV6-5
CASSQDRRPDTQYF | TRBJ2-3 | - | TRBV4-1
CASRETGGGKPQHF | TRBJ1-5 | - | TRBV6-1
CATSRGGRTVEKLFF | TRBJ1-4 | - | TRBV15
CATNPSPGNGHEQYF | TRBJ2-7 | - | TRBV19
CASSPTLSRGTDTQYF | TRBJ2-3 | - | TRBV5-1
CASSSLSYEQYF | TRBJ2-7 | - | TRBV7-9
CASSLAGAGGAYGYTF | TRBJ1-2 | - | TRBV7-9
CASSGRVSSGRGTDTQYF | TRBJ2-3 | - | TRBV7-9
CAWSRTGGLDEQFF | TRBJ2-1 | once | TRBV30
CASSPHPGLAGSYEQYF | TRBJ2-7 | - | TRBV28
CASSYRQSNQPQHF | TRBJ1-5 | few | TRBV6-5
CASSSPPSGRLQSSYNEQFF | TRBJ2-1 | - | TRBV5-1
CASSKTGGFNQPQHF | TRBJ1-5 | - | TRBV7-2
CASSENPVVGYTF | TRBJ1-2 | - | TRBV10-1
CAWSGTITDTQYF | TRBJ2-3 | - | TRBV30
CASSPRPGQGQETQYF | TRBJ2-5 | - | TRBV5-4
CASSDSPSPDQPQHF | TRBJ1-5 | - | TRBV6-4
CSVGLAGDGEQFF | TRBJ2-1 | - | TRBV29-1
CASSEQTGGRSNYGYTF | TRBJ1-2 | - | TRBV6-1
CASSPGTGLYEQYF | TRBJ2-7 | - | TRBV5-1
CASSLWEGSRTYEQYF | TRBJ2-7 | - | TRBV28
CAISGAWQFLEGYGYTF | TRBJ1-2 | - | TRBV10-3
CASSYYRGRSTEAFF | TRBJ1-1 | - | TRBV7-9
CASNSGVDIQYF | TRBJ2-4 | - | TRBV2
CASSVEGFRGQFF | TRBJ2-1 | - | TRBV9
CASSLSTLAGAPDTQYF | TRBJ2-3 | - | TRBV27
CASTRRDTNSPLHF | TRBJ1-6 | - | TRBV27
CASSPPGRPNEQFF | TRBJ2-1 | - | TRBV18
CASSFRTGNLFYEQYF | TRBJ2-7 | - | TRBV5-6
CASNTGGSTGELFF | TRBJ2-2 | - | TRBV2
CASSKGNQPQHF | TRBJ1-5 | - | TRBV21-1
CASTGQYTYEQYF | TRBJ2-7 | - | TRBV7-9
CASKVSTGQVNTEAFF | TRBJ1-1 | once | TRBV5-1
CASSLSGARPGANVLTF | TRBJ2-6 | - | TRBV5-4
CASSAIMDTQYF | TRBJ2-3 | - | TRBV9
CASEDWDAKGKKLFF | TRBJ1-4 | - | TRBV28